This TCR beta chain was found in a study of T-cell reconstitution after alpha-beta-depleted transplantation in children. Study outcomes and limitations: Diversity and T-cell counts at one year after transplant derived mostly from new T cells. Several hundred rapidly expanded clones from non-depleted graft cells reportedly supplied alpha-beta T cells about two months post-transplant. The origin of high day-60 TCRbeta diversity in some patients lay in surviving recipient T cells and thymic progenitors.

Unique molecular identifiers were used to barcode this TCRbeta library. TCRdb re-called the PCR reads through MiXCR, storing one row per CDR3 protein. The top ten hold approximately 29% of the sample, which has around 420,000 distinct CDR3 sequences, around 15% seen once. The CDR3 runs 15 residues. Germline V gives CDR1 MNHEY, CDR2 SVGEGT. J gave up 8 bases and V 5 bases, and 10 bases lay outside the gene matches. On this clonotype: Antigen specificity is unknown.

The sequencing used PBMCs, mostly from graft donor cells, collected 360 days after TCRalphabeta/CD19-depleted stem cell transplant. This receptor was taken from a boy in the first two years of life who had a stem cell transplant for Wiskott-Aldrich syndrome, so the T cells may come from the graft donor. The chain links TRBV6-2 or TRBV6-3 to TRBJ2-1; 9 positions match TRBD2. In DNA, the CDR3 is TGTGCCAGCAGTACTCTAGCGGGATTTGGCTATGAGCAGTTCTTC. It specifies CASSTLAGFGYEQFF.